The clone carrying this T cell receptor beta chain was found many times. Its antigen remains unidentified. The time point was: newly diagnosed GD, antithyroid drugs for less than 3 months. There was RNA extracted from PBMCs, and the TCR library was made from it. These data belong to a study of regulatory T cells in long-lasting Graves disease. General study findings and limits: The study examined only peripheral blood, not thyroid tissue. Results may be inaccurate due to the small sample size.

The CDR3 loop spans 15 amino acids. V gave up 3 bases and J gave up 5 bases; unmatched junction bases: 6. Both iRepertoire HTBI primers and Arm-PCR of CDR3 regions were used to build the TCR beta libraries. TCRdb re-analysed the multiplex PCR reads in MiXCR, keeping a single row per CDR3 protein. The table lists about 220,000 distinct CDR3 sequences, approximately 18% of them singletons. This same sample was also part of a study on T cells in Graves' hyperthyroidism and ophthalmopathy. Per that study: From stable hyperthyroidism, ophthalmopathy was separated by a 13 V-J model. Ophthalmopathy was model-predicted a median approximately 6.4 months pre-onset.

The specimen comprised peripheral blood mononuclear cells (PBMCs), sampled at new diagnosis, from a patient treated with antithyroid drugs. V is TRBV12-3 or TRBV12-4 and J is TRBJ2-2; 7 bases match TRBD1. The sequence was collected from a woman under 40 with Graves disease. CDR3 DNA: TGTGCCAGCAGTTTGAACAGGGGACAAACCGGGGAGCTGTTTTTT. Amino acid sequence: CASSLNRGQTGELFF.